This T cell receptor (beta chain) was obtained from a study of T cells in Graves' hyperthyroidism and ophthalmopathy. TCR beta CDR3 sequences were amplified from RNA transcripts. Primed by the HTBI set, a first-round RT-PCR was run on the TCR CDR3. One entry per CDR3 protein, called by TCRdb with MiXCR from the multiplex PCR reads. The sample lists a few hundred thousand distinct CDR3 sequences, about 13% occurring once. CDR3 length equals 15 residues. The V and J ends lost 3 bases and 1 base, in that order; junction bases with no gene match: 5. Germline CDR1 GTSNPN, CDR2 SVGIG (reference sequence). With a duration under 2 months, the hyperthyroidism was newly diagnosed in patients aged 18 to 65.

This chain uses TRBV30 with TRBJ2-2; 7 bases map to TRBD1. Specimen: blood. The receptor was derived from a woman between 18 and 30 years old with Graves' hyperthyroidism. As DNA, the CDR3 is TGTGCCTGGAGGTTGACAGGGAGGAACACCGGGGAGCTGTTTTTT. This encodes CAWRLTGRNTGELFF.